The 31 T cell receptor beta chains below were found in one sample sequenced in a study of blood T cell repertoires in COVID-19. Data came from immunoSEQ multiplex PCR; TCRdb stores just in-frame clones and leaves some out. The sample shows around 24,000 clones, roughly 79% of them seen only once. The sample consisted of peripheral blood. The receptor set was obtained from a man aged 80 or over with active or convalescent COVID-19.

The CDR3 sequence: CASGLGLTGDDEQYF. CDR3 nucleotide sequence: TGTGCTAGTGGTTTGGGACTGACAGGGGATGACGAGCAGTACTTC. The V and J genes are TRBV12-5 and TRBJ2-7, with TRBD1 matching 8 bases. Germline V gene data show CDR1 as LGHNT and CDR2 as FRNRAP. The CDR3 has 15 residues. V dropped 1 base and J dropped 5; count of bases not matched to a gene: 7.

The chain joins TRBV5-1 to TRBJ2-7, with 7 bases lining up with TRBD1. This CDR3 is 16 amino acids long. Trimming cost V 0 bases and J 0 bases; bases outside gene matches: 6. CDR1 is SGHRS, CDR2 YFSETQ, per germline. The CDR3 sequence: CASSLGLTGSSYEQYF. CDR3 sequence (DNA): TGCGCCAGCAGCTTGGGGTTGACAGGGAGCTCCTACGAGCAGTACTTC.

Written as DNA, the CDR3 is TGCGCCAGCAGCCAAGAGGGGGACAGGGTGACTTATGGCTACACCTTC. This sequence encodes CASSQEGDRVTYGYTF. The V call is TRBV4-3, the J call TRBJ1-2; 9 bases map to TRBD1. This CDR3 comprises 16 residues. V lost 0 bases and J lost 5; bases outside the gene matches: 7. From germline, CDR1 is LGHNA and CDR2 YSLEER.

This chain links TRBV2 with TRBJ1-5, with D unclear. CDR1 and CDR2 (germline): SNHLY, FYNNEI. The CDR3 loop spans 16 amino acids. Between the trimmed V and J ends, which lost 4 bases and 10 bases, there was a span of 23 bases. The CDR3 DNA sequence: TGTGCCAGCAGTGGCTTGATATCGACAATCCCCAAACCCCAGCATTTT. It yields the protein CASSGLISTIPKPQHF.

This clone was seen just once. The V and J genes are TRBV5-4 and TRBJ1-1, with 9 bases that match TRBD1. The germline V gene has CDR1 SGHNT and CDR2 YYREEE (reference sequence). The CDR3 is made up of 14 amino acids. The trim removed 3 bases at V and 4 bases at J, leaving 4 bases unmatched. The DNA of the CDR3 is TGTGCCAGCAGCTATGACAGGGGGAGCACTGAAGCTTTCTTT. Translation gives CASSYDRGSTEAFF. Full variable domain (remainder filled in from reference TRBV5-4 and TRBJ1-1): ETGVTQSPTHLIKTRGQQVTLRCSSQSGHNTVSWYQQALGQGPQFIFQYYREEENGRGNFPPRFSGLQFPNYSSELNVNALELDDSALYLCASSYDRGSTEAFFGQGTRLTVV.

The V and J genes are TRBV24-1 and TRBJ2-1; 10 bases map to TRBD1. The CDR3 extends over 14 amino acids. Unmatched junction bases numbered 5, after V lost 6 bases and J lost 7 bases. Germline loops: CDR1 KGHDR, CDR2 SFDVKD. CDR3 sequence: CATSKGQGSNEQFF. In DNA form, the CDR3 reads TGTGCCACCAGTAAGGGACAGGGGTCGAATGAGCAGTTCTTC.

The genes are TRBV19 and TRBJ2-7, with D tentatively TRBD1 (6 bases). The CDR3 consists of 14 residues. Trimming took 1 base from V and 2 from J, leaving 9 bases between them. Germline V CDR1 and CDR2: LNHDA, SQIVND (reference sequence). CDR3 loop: CASSIAQGTYEQYF. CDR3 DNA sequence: TGTGCCAGTAGTATAGCACAGGGCACCTACGAGCAGTACTTC.

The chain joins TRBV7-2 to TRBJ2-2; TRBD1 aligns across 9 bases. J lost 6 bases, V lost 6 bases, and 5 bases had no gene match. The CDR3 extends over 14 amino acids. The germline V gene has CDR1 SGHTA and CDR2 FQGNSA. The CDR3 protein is CASSSTGGAGELFF. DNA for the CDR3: TGTGCCAGCAGTTCGACAGGGGGGGCCGGGGAGCTGTTTTTT.

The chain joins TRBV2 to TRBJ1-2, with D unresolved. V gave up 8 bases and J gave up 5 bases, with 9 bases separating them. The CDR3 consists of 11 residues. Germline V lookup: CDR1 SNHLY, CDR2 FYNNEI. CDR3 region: CASSRSYGYTF. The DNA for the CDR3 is TGTGCCAGCTCCCGGAGTTATGGCTACACCTTC.

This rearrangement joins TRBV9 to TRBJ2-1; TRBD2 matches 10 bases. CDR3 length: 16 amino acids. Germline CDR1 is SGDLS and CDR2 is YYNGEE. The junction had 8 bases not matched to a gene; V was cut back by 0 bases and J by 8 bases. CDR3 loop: CASSVGTSGTLDEQFF. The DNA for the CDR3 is TGTGCCAGCAGCGTAGGTACTAGCGGGACCCTCGATGAGCAGTTCTTC.

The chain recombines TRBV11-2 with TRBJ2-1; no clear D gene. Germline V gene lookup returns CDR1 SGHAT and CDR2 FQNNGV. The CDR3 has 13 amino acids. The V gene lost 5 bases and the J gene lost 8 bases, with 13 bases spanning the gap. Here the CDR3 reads CASSPTPQYEQFF. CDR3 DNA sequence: TGTGCCAGCAGCCCAACCCCTCAGTATGAGCAGTTCTTC.

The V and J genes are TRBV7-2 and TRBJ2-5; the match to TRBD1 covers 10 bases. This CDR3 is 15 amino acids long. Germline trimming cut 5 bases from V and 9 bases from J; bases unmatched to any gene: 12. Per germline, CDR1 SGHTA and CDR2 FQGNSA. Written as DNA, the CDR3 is TGTGCCAGCAGCCCTTTGGACAGGGGGGCGTCTTCCCAGTACTTC. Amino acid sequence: CASSPLDRGASSQYF.

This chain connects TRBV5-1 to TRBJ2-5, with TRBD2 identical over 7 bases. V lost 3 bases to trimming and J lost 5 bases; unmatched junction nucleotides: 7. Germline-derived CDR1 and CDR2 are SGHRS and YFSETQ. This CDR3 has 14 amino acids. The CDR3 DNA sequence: TGCGCCAGCAGCTCGGGGGGTTTTGGTGAGACCCAGTACTTC. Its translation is CASSSGGFGETQYF.

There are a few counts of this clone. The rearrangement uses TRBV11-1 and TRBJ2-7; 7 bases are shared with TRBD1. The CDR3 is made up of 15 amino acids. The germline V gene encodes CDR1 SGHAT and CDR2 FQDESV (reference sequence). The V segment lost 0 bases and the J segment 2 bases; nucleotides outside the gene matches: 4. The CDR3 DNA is TGTGCCAGCAGCTTAGCGGGACAGCCAACCTACGAGCAGTACTTC. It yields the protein CASSLAGQPTYEQYF.

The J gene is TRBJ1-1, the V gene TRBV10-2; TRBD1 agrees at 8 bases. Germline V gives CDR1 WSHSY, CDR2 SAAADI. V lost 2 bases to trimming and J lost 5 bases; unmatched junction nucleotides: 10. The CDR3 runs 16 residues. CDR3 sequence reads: CASSEGQGAMETEAFF. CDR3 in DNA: TGCGCCAGCAGTGAGGGCCAGGGGGCCATGGAGACTGAAGCTTTCTTT.

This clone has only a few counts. The CDR3 bases are TGTGCCAGCAGTGAAGGGGGCATTTCTCGGGAGCTGTTTTTT. Its translation is CASSEGGISRELFF. The V and J genes are TRBV28 and TRBJ2-2, with 7 bases matching TRBD1. Germline V gene lookup returns CDR1 MDHEN and CDR2 SYDVKM. Losses at the gene ends were 5 bases for V and 9 bases for J; bases not matched to a gene: 9. This CDR3 has 14 amino acids.

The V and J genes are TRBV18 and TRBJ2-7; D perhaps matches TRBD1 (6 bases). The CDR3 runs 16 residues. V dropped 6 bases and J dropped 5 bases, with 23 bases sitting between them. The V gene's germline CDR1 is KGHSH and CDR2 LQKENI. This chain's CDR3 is CASSPTLDRPMHEQYF. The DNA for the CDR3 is TGTGCCAGCTCTCCGACACTCGACAGGCCTATGCACGAGCAGTACTTC.

CDR3 nucleotides: TGTGCCACCAGCACCGGGGGGAGTTCCGAAAAACTGTTTTTT. This codes for CATSTGGSSEKLFF. The chain uses TRBV15 and TRBJ1-4; the D gene is possibly TRBD1 (5 bases). Germline CDR1 is LNHNV and CDR2 is YYDKDF (reference sequence). Trimming took 4 bases from V and 8 from J, leaving 14 bases between them. The CDR3 sequence is 14 residues long.

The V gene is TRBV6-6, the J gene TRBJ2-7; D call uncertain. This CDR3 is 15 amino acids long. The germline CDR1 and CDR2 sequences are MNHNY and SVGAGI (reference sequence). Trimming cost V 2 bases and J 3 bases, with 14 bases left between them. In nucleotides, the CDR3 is TGTGCCAGCAGTTACAGTCTCAGGTCGGACTACGAGCAGTACTTC. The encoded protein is CASSYSLRSDYEQYF.

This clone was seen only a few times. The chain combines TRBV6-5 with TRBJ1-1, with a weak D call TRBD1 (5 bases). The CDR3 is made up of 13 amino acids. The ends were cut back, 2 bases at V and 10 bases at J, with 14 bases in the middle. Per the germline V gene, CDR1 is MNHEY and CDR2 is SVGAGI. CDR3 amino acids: CASSYGAGRGAFF. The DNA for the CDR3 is TGTGCCAGCAGTTACGGCGCGGGACGGGGAGCTTTCTTT.

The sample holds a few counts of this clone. DNA for the CDR3: TGTGCCAGCAGCTCCCCACTCGGGACAGGGGGCGCAAGCATTAATGAAAAACTGTTTTTT. It translates to CASSSPLGTGGASINEKLFF. The chain couples TRBV9 to TRBJ1-4, with TRBD1 matching over 12 bases. Trimming at V came to 4 bases and at J to 4 bases, leaving 17 bases not matched to a gene. The CDR3 spans 20 residues. Germline-derived CDR1 and CDR2 are SGDLS and YYNGEE.

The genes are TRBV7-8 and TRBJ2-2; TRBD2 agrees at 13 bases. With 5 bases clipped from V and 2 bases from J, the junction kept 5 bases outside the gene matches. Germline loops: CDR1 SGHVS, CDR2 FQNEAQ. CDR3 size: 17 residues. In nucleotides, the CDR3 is TGTGCCAGCAGCCCACGACTAGCGGGGGGCAACACCGGGGAGCTGTTTTTT. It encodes CASSPRLAGGNTGELFF.

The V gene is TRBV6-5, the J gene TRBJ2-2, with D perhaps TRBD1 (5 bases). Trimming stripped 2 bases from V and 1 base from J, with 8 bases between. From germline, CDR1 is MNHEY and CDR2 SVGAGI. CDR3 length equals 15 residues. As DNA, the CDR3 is TGTGCCAGCAGTTACAGGGGTGTGAACACCGGGGAGCTGTTTTTT. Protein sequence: CASSYRGVNTGELFF.

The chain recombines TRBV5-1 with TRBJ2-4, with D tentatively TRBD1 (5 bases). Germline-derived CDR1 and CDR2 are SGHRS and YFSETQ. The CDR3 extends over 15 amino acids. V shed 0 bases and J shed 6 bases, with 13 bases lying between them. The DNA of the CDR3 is TGCGCCAGCAGCTTGGCGGCAGGGTCGTTAAACATTCAGTACTTC. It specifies CASSLAAGSLNIQYF.

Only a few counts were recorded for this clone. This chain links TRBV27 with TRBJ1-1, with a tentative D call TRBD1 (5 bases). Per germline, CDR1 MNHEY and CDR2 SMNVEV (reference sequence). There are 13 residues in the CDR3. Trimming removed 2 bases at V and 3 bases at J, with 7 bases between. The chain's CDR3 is CASSLQGYTEAFF. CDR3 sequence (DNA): TGTGCCAGCAGTTTACAGGGTTACACTGAAGCTTTCTTT.

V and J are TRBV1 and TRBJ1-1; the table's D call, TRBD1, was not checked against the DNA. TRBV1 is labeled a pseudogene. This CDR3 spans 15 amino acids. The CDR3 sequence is CTSSQPGQGKTEAFF. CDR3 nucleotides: TGCACCAGCAGCCAACCGGGACAGGGGAAGACTGAAGCTTTCTTT.

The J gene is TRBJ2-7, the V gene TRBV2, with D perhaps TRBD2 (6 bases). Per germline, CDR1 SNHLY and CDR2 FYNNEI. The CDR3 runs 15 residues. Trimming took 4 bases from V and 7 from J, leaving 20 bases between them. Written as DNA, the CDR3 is TGTGCCAGCAGTGTCTTGGTCAGGGAGGCAAGGGAGCAGTACTTC. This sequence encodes CASSVLVREAREQYF.

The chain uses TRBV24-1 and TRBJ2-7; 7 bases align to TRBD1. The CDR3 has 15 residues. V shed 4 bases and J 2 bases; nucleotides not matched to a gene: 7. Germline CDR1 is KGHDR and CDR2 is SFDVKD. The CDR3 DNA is TGTGCCACCAGTGAGCGGACAGGCCGGACCTACGAGCAGTACTTC. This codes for CATSERTGRTYEQYF.

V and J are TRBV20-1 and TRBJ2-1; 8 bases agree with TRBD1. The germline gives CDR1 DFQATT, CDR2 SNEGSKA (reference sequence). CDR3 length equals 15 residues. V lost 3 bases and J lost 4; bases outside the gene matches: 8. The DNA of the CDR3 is TGCAGTGCTAGTAGGGTACAGGGGGTATACAATGAGCAGTTCTTC. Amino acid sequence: CSASRVQGVYNEQFF.

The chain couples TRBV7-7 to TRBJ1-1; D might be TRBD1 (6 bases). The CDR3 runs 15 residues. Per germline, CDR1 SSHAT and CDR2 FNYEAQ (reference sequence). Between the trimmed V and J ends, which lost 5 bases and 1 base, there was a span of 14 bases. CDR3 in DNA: TGTGCCAGCAGCAAATATATGGGACAGAACACTGAAGCTTTCTTT. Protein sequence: CASSKYMGQNTEAFF.

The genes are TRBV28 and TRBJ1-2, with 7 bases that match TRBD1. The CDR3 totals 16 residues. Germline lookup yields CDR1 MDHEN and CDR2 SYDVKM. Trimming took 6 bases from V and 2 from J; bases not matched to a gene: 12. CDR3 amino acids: CASRSVGGDTNYGYTF. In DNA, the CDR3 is TGTGCCAGCAGGAGTGTAGGGGGCGATACAAACTATGGCTACACCTTC.